These 32 T cell receptor beta chains were all obtained from the same sample, sequenced in a study of blood T cell repertoires in COVID-19. Profiled with immunoSEQ multiplex PCR; TCRdb holds only in-frame clones, not every one. The repertoire holds fewer than 400,000 clones, with 85% to 90% as singletons. The material sequenced was peripheral blood. The receptors originated from a human donor in a cohort sampled during active COVID-19.

The rearrangement joins TRBV7-9 to TRBJ1-2; tentatively, D is TRBD1 (5 bases). The CDR3 covers 16 residues. The V end lost 5 bases, the J end lost 8 bases, and 24 bases lay between the germline ends. Per germline, CDR1 SEHNR and CDR2 FQNEAQ (reference sequence). The CDR3 region is CASSPMRGVRGDGYTF. DNA of the CDR3: TGTGCCAGCAGCCCCATGCGGGGAGTGAGGGGAGACGGCTACACCTTC. Combining the CDR3 with reference TRBV7-9 and TRBJ1-2 gives the whole variable domain DTGVSQNPRHKITKRGQNVTFRCDPISEHNRLYWYRQTLGQGPEFLTYFQNEAQLEKSRLLSDRFSAERPKGSFSTLEIQRTEQGDSAMYLCASSPMRGVRGDGYTFGSGTRLTVV.

V gene TRBV25-1 combines with J gene TRBJ1-1, with D possibly matching TRBD1 (6 bases). Between the trimmed V and J ends, which lost 11 bases and 1 base, there was a span of 14 bases. CDR1 MGHDK and CDR2 SYGVNS come from the germline V gene. The CDR3 sequence is 13 residues long. The CDR3 nucleotides read TGTGCCTCCAAGGACAGTAAGAACACTGAAGCTTTCTTT. Its translation is CASKDSKNTEAFF.

The CDR3 sequence: CASSRQGQETQYF. CDR3 bases: TGCGCCAGCAGCCGACAGGGGCAAGAGACCCAGTACTTC. The gene calls are TRBV5-1 and TRBJ2-5; 8 nucleotides line up with TRBD1. The CDR3 length is 13 residues. Germline CDR1 SGHRS, CDR2 YFSETQ. V dropped 4 bases and J dropped 2; count of bases not matched to a gene: 1.

This rearrangement joins TRBV27 to TRBJ2-5; the match to TRBD2 covers 9 bases. This CDR3 is 16 amino acids long. V was pared by 4 bases and J by 2 bases, with 8 bases of the junction left unmatched. Germline CDR1 MNHEY, CDR2 SMNVEV (reference sequence). CDR3 nucleotide sequence: TGTGCCAGCAGTTCCCCAGGGCGGGGGGGGCAAGAGACCCAGTACTTC. Residues: CASSSPGRGGQETQYF.

This sequence joins TRBV4-2 and TRBJ2-1; 8 nucleotides align to TRBD2. Germline lookup yields CDR1 LGHNA and CDR2 YNFKEQ. J gave up 5 bases and V 2 bases, and 8 bases lay outside the gene matches. CDR3 length: 16 residues. CDR3 protein: CASSQNSLAGNNEQFF. Here the CDR3 DNA reads TGTGCCAGCAGCCAAAACTCTCTAGCGGGCAACAATGAGCAGTTCTTC.

The V and J genes are TRBV7-9 and TRBJ2-1; 7 nucleotides align to TRBD2. The CDR3 is 13 amino acids. V was pared by 5 bases and J by 5 bases, with 3 bases of the junction left unmatched. Germline CDR1 and CDR2: SEHNR and FQNEAQ (reference sequence). CDR3 coding DNA: TGTGCCAGCAGCGGGGGGGTCGACAATGAGCAGTTCTTC. Its protein is CASSGGVDNEQFF.

The chain uses TRBV5-1 and TRBJ2-5; D may be TRBD2 (5 bases). V gave up 0 bases and J gave up 0 bases, with 15 bases separating them. There are 17 residues in the CDR3. CDR1 is SGHRS, CDR2 YFSETQ, per germline. The DNA for the CDR3 is TGCGCCAGCAGCTTGGCTCCGGGGATGGGTGACCAAGAGACCCAGTACTTC. Translation gives CASSLAPGMGDQETQYF.

The J gene is TRBJ2-2, the V gene TRBV27, with D possibly matching TRBD2 (5 bases). The CDR3 is 14 residues long. V lost 7 bases, J lost 6 bases, and 15 bases lay in between. Germline V CDR1 and CDR2: MNHEY, SMNVEV (reference sequence). The CDR3 region has the DNA TGTGCCAGCAAGCAAACTAGGTTCTCCGGGGAGCTGTTTTTT. Translating it yields CASKQTRFSGELFF.

This chain uses TRBV27 with TRBJ1-2, with D perhaps TRBD1 (6 bases). The V end was cut by 2 bases, the J end by 2 bases, with 9 bases between. The CDR3 sequence is 14 residues long. The germline CDR1 and CDR2 sequences are MNHEY and SMNVEV (reference sequence). Here the CDR3 DNA reads TGTGCCAGCAGTTTAAACAGGGAGAACTATGGCTACACCTTC. It is translated as CASSLNRENYGYTF.

V usage is TRBV6-2 or TRBV6-3 and J usage is TRBJ2-4; D is undetermined. V was cut by 4 bases and J by 6 bases, with 10 bases left in between. From germline, CDR1 is MNHEY and CDR2 SVGEGT. The CDR3 spans 13 residues. The CDR3 is CASSLPQANIQYF. The CDR3 DNA is TGTGCCAGCAGTTTGCCCCAAGCAAACATTCAGTACTTC.

This chain connects TRBV19 to TRBJ1-4; 7 bases line up with TRBD1. The V and J ends lost 7 bases and 7 bases, in that order; junction bases with no gene match: 12. The germline V gene has CDR1 LNHDA and CDR2 SQIVND (reference sequence). There are 15 residues in the CDR3. The CDR3 loop is CASKIATGRTEKLFF. The DNA of the CDR3 is TGTGCCAGTAAAATCGCGACAGGGCGGACTGAAAAACTGTTTTTT.

CDR3 loop: CAWLAANTDTQYF. The CDR3 nucleotides are TGTGCCTGGCTAGCGGCTAACACAGATACGCAGTATTTT. This chain joins TRBV30 and TRBJ2-3, with 7 bases fitting TRBD2. The ends lost 5 bases at V and 2 bases at J; junction bases unmatched: 4. Germline V CDR1 and CDR2: GTSNPN, SVGIG (reference sequence). The CDR3 contains 13 residues.

The chain recombines TRBV5-1 with TRBJ2-7; 8 bases map to TRBD1. V lost 4 bases to trimming and J lost 3 bases; unmatched junction nucleotides: 3. CDR1 is SGHRS and CDR2 is YFSETQ in the germline V gene. CDR3 length: 13 residues. Here the CDR3 reads CASSDGQGYEQYF. CDR3 in DNA: TGCGCCAGCAGCGACGGACAGGGCTACGAGCAGTACTTC.

This rearrangement joins TRBV5-5 to TRBJ1-4; 8 bases fit TRBD1. The germline V gene encodes CDR1 SGHKS and CDR2 YYEKEE (reference sequence). CDR3 size: 16 residues. The V gene end was trimmed by 0 bases and the J gene end by 2 bases; junction bases not matched to a gene: 3. CDR3 DNA sequence: TGTGCCAGCAGCTTGGGACAGGGGTTCACTAATGAAAAACTGTTTTTT. Amino acids: CASSLGQGFTNEKLFF.

This rearrangement joins TRBV4-2 to TRBJ1-1; D might be TRBD1 (5 bases). Looked up from germline, CDR1 is LGHNA and CDR2 is YNFKEQ. Trimming removed 0 bases at V and 0 bases at J, with 14 bases between. This CDR3 spans 17 amino acids. CDR3 nucleotide sequence: TGTGCCAGCAGCCAAGAACCCCCAGGCAGGGTGAACACTGAAGCTTTCTTT. It is translated as CASSQEPPGRVNTEAFF.

This clone was counted between two and nine times. The J gene is TRBJ1-5, the V gene TRBV19, with TRBD1 as a possible D gene (6 bases). The germline gives CDR1 LNHDA, CDR2 SQIVND (reference sequence). V gave up 8 bases and J gave up 6 bases, with 11 bases separating them. This CDR3 spans 12 amino acids. CDR3 sequence: CASYREGQPQHF. The CDR3 region has the DNA TGTGCCAGTTACAGGGAGGGTCAGCCCCAGCATTTT.

The chain recombines TRBV6-5 with TRBJ1-1; D is uncertain. Germline V gene data show CDR1 as MNHEY and CDR2 as SVGAGI. Trimming removed 7 bases at V and 7 bases at J, with 16 bases between. The CDR3 length is 13 residues. CDR3 loop: CASTTVWGGEAFF. Written as DNA, the CDR3 is TGTGCCAGCACCACCGTGTGGGGAGGTGAAGCTTTCTTT.

The rearrangement links TRBV24-1 to TRBJ2-5; maybe TRBD1 (6 bases). V gave up 2 bases and J gave up 1 base, with 10 bases separating them. This CDR3 is built from 15 residues. The germline V gene encodes CDR1 KGHDR and CDR2 SFDVKD. The CDR3 DNA reads TGTGCCACCAGTGATTCCGACAGGCTCCAAGAGACCCAGTACTTC. This translates into CATSDSDRLQETQYF.

The CDR3 spells CASSSDRGYTGELFF. The CDR3 region has the DNA TGTGCCAGCAGCTCGGACAGGGGCTACACCGGGGAGCTGTTTTTT. This chain links TRBV7-8 with TRBJ2-2; TRBD1 agrees at 9 bases. Germline loops: CDR1 SGHVS, CDR2 FQNEAQ. CDR3 length: 15 residues. Trimming took 4 bases from V and 3 from J; bases not matched to a gene: 3. Variable domain in full (rest from reference TRBV7-8 and TRBJ2-2): GAGVSQSPRYKVAKRGQDVALRCDPISGHVSLFWYQQALGQGPEFLTYFQNEAQLDKSGLPSDRFFAERPEGSVSTLKIQRTQQEDSAVYLCASSSDRGYTGELFFGEGSRLTVL.

This chain connects TRBV9 to TRBJ2-7; 8 nucleotides line up with TRBD2. J lost 3 bases, V lost 1 base, and 6 bases had no gene match. Per germline, CDR1 SGDLS and CDR2 YYNGEE. This CDR3 comprises 15 residues. The CDR3 sequence is CASSVRGGSLYEQYF. In DNA form, the CDR3 reads TGTGCCAGCAGCGTACGGGGGGGCTCCCTCTACGAGCAGTACTTC.

This chain connects TRBV27 to TRBJ1-4; TRBD1 matches at 9 bases. Germline V gene lookup returns CDR1 MNHEY and CDR2 SMNVEV (reference sequence). This CDR3 spans 15 amino acids. After removal of 5 bases from V and 8 bases from J, the junction contained 9 bases not matched to a gene. DNA of the CDR3: TGTGCCAGCAGTCCCCTACAGGGGGCGAGAGAAAAACTGTTTTTT. Amino acid sequence: CASSPLQGAREKLFF.

The chain uses TRBV30 and TRBJ2-3; TRBD1 aligns across 7 bases. The CDR3 is made up of 14 amino acids. CDR1 and CDR2 (germline): GTSNPN, SVGIG (reference sequence). Trimming at V came to 4 bases and at J to 7 bases, leaving 11 bases not matched to a gene. In DNA, the CDR3 is TGTGCCTGGAATCAGGACAGGACGAGGAATACGCAGTATTTT. It specifies CAWNQDRTRNTQYF.

The chain links TRBV10-3 to TRBJ1-3; D unresolved. CDR1 is ENHRY and CDR2 is SYGVKD in the germline V gene. V gave up 0 bases and J gave up 0 bases, with 3 bases separating them. The CDR3 has 14 residues. The CDR3: CAISESLSGNTIYF. CDR3 nucleotide sequence: TGTGCCATCAGTGAGTCCCTCTCTGGAAACACCATATATTTT.

The chain employs TRBV24-1 and TRBJ2-2; TRBD1 matches 7 bases. Germline V gene lookup returns CDR1 KGHDR and CDR2 SFDVKD. Unmatched junction bases numbered 4, after V lost 3 bases and J lost 1 base. This CDR3 has 16 residues. DNA of the CDR3: TGTGCCACCAGTGATACACGGACAGGGAACACCGGGGAGCTGTTTTTT. Translating it yields CATSDTRTGNTGELFF.

The chain joins TRBV10-3 to TRBJ2-3, with TRBD1 matching over 8 bases. The germline gives CDR1 ENHRY, CDR2 SYGVKD. The CDR3 runs to 14 residues. After removal of 4 bases from V and 0 bases from J, the junction contained 0 bases not matched to a gene. CDR3 region: CAISGTGSTDTQYF. The CDR3 bases are TGTGCCATCAGTGGGACAGGGAGCACAGATACGCAGTATTTT.

The CDR3 here is CASSPATGLLNYGYTF. The CDR3 DNA follows: TGTGCCAGCTCACCAGCGACAGGGCTTCTTAACTATGGCTACACCTTC. V usage is TRBV18 and J usage is TRBJ1-2; TRBD1 aligns across 7 bases. CDR1 is KGHSH, CDR2 LQKENI, per germline. There are 16 residues in the CDR3. The V gene end was trimmed by 2 bases and the J gene end by 1 base; junction bases not matched to a gene: 7.

The rearrangement links TRBV7-9 to TRBJ2-7, with 7 bases that match TRBD2. CDR1 is SEHNR and CDR2 is FQNEAQ in the germline V gene (reference sequence). This CDR3 is built from 14 residues. The trim removed 7 bases at V and 6 bases at J, leaving 12 bases unmatched. CDR3 DNA: TGTGCCAGCACCCTGGGGGGGTTAAGTGGCGAGCAGTACTTC. It is translated as CASTLGGLSGEQYF. The full variable domain, completed using reference TRBV7-9 and TRBJ2-7, is DTGVSQNPRHKITKRGQNVTFRCDPISEHNRLYWYRQTLGQGPEFLTYFQNEAQLEKSRLLSDRFSAERPKGSFSTLEIQRTEQGDSAMYLCASTLGGLSGEQYFGPGTRLTVT.

In this sample, this clone turned up a few times. This sample includes further DNA sequences coding for the same CDR3. Here the CDR3 DNA reads TGTGCCAGTAGCCTAGCGGGGGGCAGCACAGATACGCAGTATTTT. Amino acids: CASSLAGGSTDTQYF. This chain uses TRBV19 with TRBJ2-3, with 11 bases that match TRBD2. Germline V CDR1 and CDR2: LNHDA, SQIVND (reference sequence). This CDR3 is built from 15 residues. V was pared by 6 bases and J by 0 bases, with 2 bases of the junction left unmatched.

V and J are TRBV14 and TRBJ2-1, with TRBD2 identical over 9 bases. Germline-derived CDR1 and CDR2 are SGHDN and FVKESK. Unmatched junction bases numbered 13, after V lost 4 bases and J lost 9 bases. CDR3 length: 16 amino acids. CDR3 in amino acids: CASSRTGLAGFIEQFF. The CDR3 nucleotides are TGTGCCAGCAGCCGTACAGGGCTAGCGGGATTCATTGAGCAGTTCTTC.

This chain joins TRBV15 and TRBJ2-5; no clear D gene. Between the trimmed V and J ends, which lost 0 bases and 4 bases, there was a span of 6 bases. The CDR3 has 13 residues. CDR1 is LNHNV, CDR2 YYDKDF, per germline (reference sequence). CDR3 sequence: CATSRDPLETQYF. The CDR3 DNA reads as TGTGCCACCAGCAGAGATCCTTTAGAGACCCAGTACTTC.

V and J are TRBV5-1 and TRBJ2-7, with 11 bases aligning to TRBD1. Trimming removed 1 base from V and 4 bases from J; junction bases left unmatched: 7. CDR1 is SGHRS, CDR2 YFSETQ, per germline. The CDR3 length is 16 residues. CDR3: CASSLRTGGELYEQYF. The CDR3 nucleotides read TGCGCCAGCAGCTTGCGGACAGGGGGCGAGTTATACGAGCAGTACTTC.

This sequence joins TRBV19 and TRBJ1-2, with D possibly being TRBD1 (5 bases). This CDR3 comprises 15 residues. Germline V gives CDR1 LNHDA, CDR2 SQIVND (reference sequence). The germline V and J ends were trimmed by 6 bases and 5 bases, with 19 bases remaining between them. CDR3: CASRAQTGAGYGYTF. As DNA, the CDR3 is TGTGCCAGTAGGGCCCAAACAGGAGCGGGGTATGGCTACACCTTC.